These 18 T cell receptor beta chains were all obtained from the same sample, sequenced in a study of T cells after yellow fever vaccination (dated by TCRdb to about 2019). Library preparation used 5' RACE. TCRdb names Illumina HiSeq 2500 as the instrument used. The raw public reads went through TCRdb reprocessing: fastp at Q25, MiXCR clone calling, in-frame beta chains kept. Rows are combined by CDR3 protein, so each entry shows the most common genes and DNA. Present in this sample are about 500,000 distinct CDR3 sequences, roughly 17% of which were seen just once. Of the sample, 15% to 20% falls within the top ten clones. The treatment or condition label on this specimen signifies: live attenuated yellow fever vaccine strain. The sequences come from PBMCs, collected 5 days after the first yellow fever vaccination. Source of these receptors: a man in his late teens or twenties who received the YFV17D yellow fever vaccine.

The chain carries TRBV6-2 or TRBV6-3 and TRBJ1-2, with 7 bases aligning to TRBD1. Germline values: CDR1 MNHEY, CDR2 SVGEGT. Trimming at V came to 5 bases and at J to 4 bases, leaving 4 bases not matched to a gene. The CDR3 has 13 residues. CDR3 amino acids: CASSGGTAYGYTF. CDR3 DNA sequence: TGTGCCAGCAGTGGAGGGACAGCCTATGGCTACACCTTC.

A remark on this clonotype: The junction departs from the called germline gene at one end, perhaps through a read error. The CDR3: CASSQDRGGGVETQHF. DNA of the CDR3: TGCGCCAGCAGCCAAGATCGGGGGGGCGGTGTAGAGACCCAGCACTTC. V and J are TRBV4-3 and TRBJ2-5; 8 positions agree with TRBD2. The CDR3 loop spans 16 amino acids. CDR1 is LGHNA and CDR2 is YSLEER in the germline V gene.

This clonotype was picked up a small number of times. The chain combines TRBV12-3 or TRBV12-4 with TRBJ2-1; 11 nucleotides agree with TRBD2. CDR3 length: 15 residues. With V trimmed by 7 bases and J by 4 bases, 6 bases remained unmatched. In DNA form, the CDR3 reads TGTGCCAGCATCCCGACTAGCGGGGATTACAATGAGCAGTTCTTC. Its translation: CASIPTSGDYNEQFF.

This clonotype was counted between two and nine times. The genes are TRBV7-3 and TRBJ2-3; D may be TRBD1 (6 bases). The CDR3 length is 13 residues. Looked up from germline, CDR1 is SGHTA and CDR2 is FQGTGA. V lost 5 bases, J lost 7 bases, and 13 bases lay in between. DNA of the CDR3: TGTGCCAGCAGCCGTTTTACAGGGTATACGCAGTATTTT. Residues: CASSRFTGYTQYF.

For the CDR3, the DNA is TGCAGCGTTTCTTGGGGGACATCGCCGAGCTCTGGGGCCAACGTCCTGACTTTC. Its translation: CSVSWGTSPSSGANVLTF. This chain links TRBV29-1 with TRBJ2-6, with D possibly TRBD1 on 6 matching bases. The V end was cut by 5 bases, the J end by 0 bases, with 20 bases between. This CDR3 has 18 residues. CDR1 and CDR2 from the germline V gene are SQVTM and ANQGSEA.

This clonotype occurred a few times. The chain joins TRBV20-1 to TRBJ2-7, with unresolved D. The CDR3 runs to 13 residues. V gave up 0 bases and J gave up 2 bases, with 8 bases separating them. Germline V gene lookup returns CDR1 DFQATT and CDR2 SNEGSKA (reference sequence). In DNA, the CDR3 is TGCAGTGCTAGAGACAGGTACACCTACGAGCAGTACGTC. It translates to CSARDRYTYEQYV.

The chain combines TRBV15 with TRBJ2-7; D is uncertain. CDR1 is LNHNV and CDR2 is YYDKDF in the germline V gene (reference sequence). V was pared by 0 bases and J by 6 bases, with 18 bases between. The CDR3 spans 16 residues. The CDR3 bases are TGTGCCACCAGCAGAGATTACCAGGACGGCGTTCTCGAGCAGTACTTC. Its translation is CATSRDYQDGVLEQYF.

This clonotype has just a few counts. The CDR3 DNA reads as TGTGCCAGCAGTTCGGGACAGGTCATCTACGAGCAGTACTTC. Its protein product is CASSSGQVIYEQYF. V gene TRBV28 combines with J gene TRBJ2-7; TRBD1 aligns across 8 bases. V shed 4 bases and J 3 bases; nucleotides not matched to a gene: 5. Per the germline V gene, CDR1 is MDHEN and CDR2 is SYDVKM. The CDR3 runs to 14 residues.

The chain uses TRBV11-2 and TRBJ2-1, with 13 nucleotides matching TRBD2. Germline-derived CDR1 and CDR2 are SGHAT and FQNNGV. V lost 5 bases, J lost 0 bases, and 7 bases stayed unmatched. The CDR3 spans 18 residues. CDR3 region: CASSAGLAGYSSYNEQFF. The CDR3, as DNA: TGTGCCAGCAGCGCGGGACTAGCGGGGTACAGCTCCTACAATGAGCAGTTCTTC.

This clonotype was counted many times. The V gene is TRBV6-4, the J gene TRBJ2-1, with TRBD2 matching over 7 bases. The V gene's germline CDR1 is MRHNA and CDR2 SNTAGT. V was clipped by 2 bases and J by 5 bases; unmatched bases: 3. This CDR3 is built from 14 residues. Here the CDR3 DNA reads TGTGCCAGCAGTGACGGACTAGAAAACAATGAGCAGTTCTTC. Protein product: CASSDGLENNEQFF.

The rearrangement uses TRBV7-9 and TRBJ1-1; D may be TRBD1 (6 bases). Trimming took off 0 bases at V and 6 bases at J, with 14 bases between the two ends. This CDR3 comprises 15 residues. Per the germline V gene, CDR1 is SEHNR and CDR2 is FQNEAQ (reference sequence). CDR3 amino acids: CASSLAEGEVPEAFF. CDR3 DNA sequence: TGTGCCAGCAGCTTAGCGGAGGGGGAGGTTCCTGAAGCTTTCTTT.

CDR3 in amino acids: CASSLWTSGPGEQYF. The DNA for the CDR3 is TGTGCCAGCAGCTTGTGGACTAGCGGCCCCGGGGAGCAGTACTTC. This rearrangement joins TRBV11-2 to TRBJ2-7; 10 bases map to TRBD2. This CDR3 is 15 amino acids long. The trim removed 3 bases at V and 7 bases at J, leaving 9 bases unmatched. The germline V gene encodes CDR1 SGHAT and CDR2 FQNNGV.

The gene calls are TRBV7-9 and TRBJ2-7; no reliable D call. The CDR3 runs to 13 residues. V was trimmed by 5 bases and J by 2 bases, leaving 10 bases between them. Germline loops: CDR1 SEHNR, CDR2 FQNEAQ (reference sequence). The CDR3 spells CASSLPVPYEQYF. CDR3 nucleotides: TGTGCCAGCAGCCTCCCTGTACCCTACGAGCAGTACTTC.

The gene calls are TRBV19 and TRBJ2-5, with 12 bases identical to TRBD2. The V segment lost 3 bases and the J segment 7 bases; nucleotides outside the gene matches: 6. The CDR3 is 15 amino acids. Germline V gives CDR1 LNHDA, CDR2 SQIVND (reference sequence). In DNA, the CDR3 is TGTGCCAGTAGTATTCGACTAGCGGGGGAGGGGACCCAGTACTTC. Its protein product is CASSIRLAGEGTQYF.

CDR3 sequence (DNA): TGTGCCAGCAGCTTAGGGCCGGGGGCGGATACTGAAGCTTTCTTT. Translated: CASSLGPGADTEAFF. This sequence joins TRBV7-6 and TRBJ1-1, with D possibly TRBD1 on 6 matching bases. Trimming removed 1 base from V and 5 bases from J, with 14 bases in between. The length of the CDR3 is 15 residues. CDR1 and CDR2 (germline): SGHVS, FNYEAQ.

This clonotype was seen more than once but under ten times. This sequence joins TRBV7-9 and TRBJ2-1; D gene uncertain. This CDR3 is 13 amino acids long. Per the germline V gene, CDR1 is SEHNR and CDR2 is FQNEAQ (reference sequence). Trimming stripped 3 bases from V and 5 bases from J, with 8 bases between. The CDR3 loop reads CASSFVINNEQFF. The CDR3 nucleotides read TGTGCCAGCAGCTTTGTCATTAACAATGAGCAGTTCTTC.

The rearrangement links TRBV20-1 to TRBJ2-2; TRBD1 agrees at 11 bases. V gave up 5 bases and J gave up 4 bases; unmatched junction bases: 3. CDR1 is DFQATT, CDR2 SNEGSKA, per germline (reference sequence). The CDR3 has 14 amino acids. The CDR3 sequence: CSAGQGASTGELFF. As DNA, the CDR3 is TGCAGTGCTGGACAGGGGGCAAGCACCGGGGAGCTGTTTTTT.

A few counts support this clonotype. As DNA, the CDR3 is TGTGCCAGCATAACTTTGAACACTGAAGCTTTCTTT. Its protein product is CASITLNTEAFF. The chain recombines TRBV28 with TRBJ1-1; no reliable D call. Per germline, CDR1 MDHEN and CDR2 SYDVKM. The CDR3 has 12 amino acids. Trimming left V 7 bases short and J 0 bases short, with 6 bases between. Full variable domain (missing parts from reference TRBV28 and TRBJ1-1): DVKVTQSSRYLVKRTGEKVFLECVQDMDHENMFWYRQDPGLGLRLIYFSYDVKMKEKGDIPEGYSVSREKKERFSLILESASTNQTSMYLCASITLNTEAFFGQGTRLTVV.